This T cell receptor beta chain was identified in a study of cytomegalovirus exposure and HLA in healthy donors. Study results and limitations: Usually a TCR sequence was rare, but some public TCRs were found in many donors. Specificity for CMV antigens was confirmed in vitro for three of the CMV-associated chains. There were 150 to 200 TCR beta chains listed as cytomegalovirus-associated. Subsequent analysis revealed that first-cohort TCR clusters tended to co-occur in the roughly 120 validation repertoires.

Libraries were prepared by immunoSEQ multiplex PCR; TCRdb keeps only in-frame clonotypes and omits some of them. The sample holds 100,000 to 150,000 clones, roughly 95% seen once. This CDR3 contains 15 residues. Losses at the gene ends were 4 bases for V and 6 bases for J; bases not matched to a gene: 9. Per germline, CDR1 SQVTM and CDR2 ANQGSEA. Note on this clone: Its antigen is still unknown.

This TCR was sampled from a young man in good health and CMV-seronegative. This chain connects TRBV29-1 to TRBJ2-3, with TRBD2 matching 11 bases. The sequenced material came from PBMCs. CDR3: CSVGALLAGADTQYF. CDR3 DNA: TGCAGCGTTGGGGCCCTACTAGCGGGAGCCGATACGCAGTATTTT.